This TCR beta chain was identified during a study of CD8 T cells in ankylosing spondylitis. The CDR3 is 13 residues long. V gave up 3 bases and J gave up 1 base, with 6 bases separating them. This clonotype has only a few counts. TCRdb re-analysed the 5' RACE reads in MiXCR, keeping a single row per CDR3 protein. The sample lists just over 350,000 distinct CDR3 sequences; 20% to 25% were seen once. The sequenced material came from blood, either unsorted or a sorted T cell fraction (not recorded which). The chain employs TRBV12-3 or TRBV12-4 and TRBJ1-1; D not resolved. The TCR comes from a male donor with ankylosing spondylitis or in good health (not recorded which). CDR3 loop: CASSLRWNTEAFF. CDR3 DNA: TGTGCCAGCAGTTTGCGGTGGAACACTGAAGCTTTCTTT.